A selection of T cell receptor beta chains follows, all from one sample in a study of T cells expressing NK-cell markers. Following a re-call of the 5' RACE reads, TCRdb has one entry per CDR3 protein and lacks DNA. Its listing shows 440,000 or so distinct CDR3 sequences. The sample comprised blood T cells: a sorted CD56 or NKG2C T cell subset, CD4+ or CD8+ T cells, or bulk PBMC T cells (not recorded which). All receptors come from a woman aged 18 to 75 in good health. Each CDR3 is given with its conserved first and last residue. The order of the fields is J gene, V gene, CDR3 protein.

J: TRBJ2-7; V: TRBV15; CDR3: CATSRDIGSSYEQYF
J: TRBJ2-1; V: TRBV30; CDR3: CAWAGTSGGVNEQFF
J: TRBJ2-7; V: TRBV5-5; CDR3: CASSTTTSGVYEQYF
J: TRBJ2-1; V: TRBV9; CDR3: CASSRNLGYKQFF
J: TRBJ2-1; V: TRBV20-1; CDR3: CSAQMGKRDNEQFF
J: TRBJ2-1; V: TRBV7-3; CDR3: CASSLAALTHNEQFF
J: TRBJ2-5; V: TRBV20-1; CDR3: CSASPGARETQYF
J: TRBJ1-1; V: TRBV12-3/TRBV12-4; CDR3: CASSPQVSGNTEAFF
J: TRBJ1-4; V: TRBV7-2; CDR3: CASSSSGTVGKLFF
J: TRBJ1-2; V: TRBV12-3/TRBV12-4; CDR3: CASSPTGVGYGYTF
J: TRBJ2-1; V: TRBV20-1; CDR3: CSATPGTGNANEQFF
J: TRBJ1-1; V: TRBV11-2; CDR3: CASSLGLRAQNTEAFF
J: TRBJ2-7; V: TRBV7-9; CDR3: CASGVSGRAVEQYF
J: TRBJ1-1; V: TRBV29-1; CDR3: CSVVHREFGTEAFF
J: TRBJ2-6; V: TRBV5-1; CDR3: CASQTGHSGANVLTF
J: TRBJ1-3; V: TRBV12-3/TRBV12-4; CDR3: CASSLFRGNTIYF
J: TRBJ2-3; V: TRBV20-1; CDR3: CSGKAGGTDTQYF
J: TRBJ2-3; V: TRBV4-3; CDR3: CASSLGSTTDTQYF
J: TRBJ2-1; V: TRBV12-3/TRBV12-4; CDR3: CASSLSVENEQFF
J: TRBJ2-7; V: TRBV21-1; CDR3: CASSKAMGQNPYEQYF
J: TRBJ1-5; V: TRBV30; CDR3: CAWSVLENQPQHF
J: TRBJ2-7; V: TRBV20-1; CDR3: CSARFRGLYEQYF
J: TRBJ2-1; V: TRBV4-3; CDR3: CASSQVLAGINEQFF
J: TRBJ2-3; V: TRBV12-3/TRBV12-4; CDR3: CASSGLAGDPDTQYF
J: TRBJ2-1; V: TRBV28; CDR3: CASSFPGTNNEQFF
J: TRBJ2-1; V: TRBV5-1; CDR3: CASSSHGTSGYNEQFF
J: TRBJ2-3; V: TRBV24-1; CDR3: CATSVGSTDTQYF
J: TRBJ2-5; V: TRBV12-3/TRBV12-4; CDR3: CASSFRKGKETQYF
J: TRBJ1-4; V: TRBV9; CDR3: CASSTRTATNEKLFF
J: TRBJ2-6; V: TRBV28; CDR3: CASTGGFGANVLTF
J: TRBJ2-7; V: TRBV6-5; CDR3: CASSYTHRDGFTEQYF
J: TRBJ2-5; V: TRBV9; CDR3: CASSVAPGGQLETQYF
J: TRBJ2-1; V: TRBV10-3; CDR3: CAIRALAEKQFF
J: TRBJ2-4; V: TRBV10-3; CDR3: CAGGTGPPTNIQYF
J: TRBJ2-5; V: TRBV29-1; CDR3: CSVGGPSGREPAQETQYF
J: TRBJ1-4; V: TRBV29-1; CDR3: CSVLGGWRTGEDHEKLFF
J: TRBJ2-1; V: TRBV6-1; CDR3: CASRSAGITLHEQFF
J: TRBJ1-3; V: TRBV4-1; CDR3: CASSQGLPGNTIYF
J: TRBJ2-2; V: TRBV12-3/TRBV12-4; CDR3: CAGGTQNTGELFF
J: TRBJ2-3; V: TRBV6-2/TRBV6-3; CDR3: CASRKQGRMDFGSTDTQYF
J: TRBJ2-2; V: TRBV7-2; CDR3: CASSPYGQNTGELFF
J: TRBJ2-1; V: TRBV20-1; CDR3: CSAKDGRAFEFNNEQFF
J: TRBJ2-1; V: TRBV20-1; CDR3: CSARVWTSFKTYNEQFF
J: TRBJ2-1; V: TRBV4-3; CDR3: CASSRLAGKFNEQFF
J: TRBJ2-1; V: TRBV7-8; CDR3: CASSFVGYNEQFF
J: TRBJ2-7; V: TRBV15; CDR3: CATSRGADVSYEQYF
J: TRBJ2-5; V: TRBV25-1; CDR3: CASSEVKETQYF
J: TRBJ2-5; V: TRBV15; CDR3: CATSRDVARVQETQYF
J: TRBJ2-5; V: TRBV7-7; CDR3: CASSFRLGGKETQYF
J: TRBJ2-1; V: TRBV5-1; CDR3: CASSLGDRAVEQFF
J: TRBJ2-3; V: TRBV13; CDR3: CASRANPDTQYF
J: TRBJ1-2; V: TRBV4-2; CDR3: CASSHSTGEGYGYTF